This T cell receptor beta chain comes out of a study of T-cell reconstitution after alpha-beta-depleted transplantation in children. Germline V gene data show CDR1 as SGHRS and CDR2 as YFSETQ. The CDR3 length is 13 residues. V was trimmed by 4 bases and J by 6 bases, leaving 12 bases between them. During its preparation, the TCRbeta library received unique molecular identifiers. MiXCR, run by TCRdb on the PCR reads, gives a single entry per CDR3 protein. In the table there are roughly 500,000 distinct CDR3 sequences, over 25% of which are singletons. This clonotype was seen more than once but under ten times.

The TCR sequence derives from a human donor who donated a stem cell graft to a child with aplastic anemia. This sample comprised PBMCs from the stem cell graft donor, obtained from the stem cell graft. J is TRBJ2-3 and V is TRBV5-1; perhaps TRBD1 as D (7 bases). As DNA, the CDR3 is TGCGCCAGCAGCGACAGGGAGGCGGATACGCAGTATTTT. Protein sequence: CASSDREADTQYF.